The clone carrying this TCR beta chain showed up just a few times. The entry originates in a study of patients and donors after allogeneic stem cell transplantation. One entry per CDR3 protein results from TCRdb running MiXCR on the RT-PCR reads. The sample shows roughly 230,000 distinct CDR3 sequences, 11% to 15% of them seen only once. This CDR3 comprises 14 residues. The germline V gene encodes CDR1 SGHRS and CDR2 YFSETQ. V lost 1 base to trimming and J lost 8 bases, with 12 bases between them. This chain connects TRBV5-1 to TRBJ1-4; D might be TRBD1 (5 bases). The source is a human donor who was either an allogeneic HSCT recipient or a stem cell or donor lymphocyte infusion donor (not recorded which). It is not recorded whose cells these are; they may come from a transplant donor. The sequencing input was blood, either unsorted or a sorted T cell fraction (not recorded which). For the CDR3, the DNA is TGCGCCAGCAGCTTGATCCAGGGAGGAGAAAAACTGTTTTTT. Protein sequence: CASSLIQGGEKLFF. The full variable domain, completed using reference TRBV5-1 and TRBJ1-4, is KAGVTQTPRYLIKTRGQQVTLSCSPISGHRSVSWYQQTPGQGLQFLFEYFSETQRNKGNFPGRFSGRQFSNSRSEMNVSTLELGDSALYLCASSLIQGGEKLFFGSGTQLSVL.